This TCR beta chain was identified in a study of blood T cell repertoires in COVID-19. This CDR3 contains 18 residues. V lost 4 bases to trimming and J lost 2 bases; unmatched junction nucleotides: 15. CDR1 is MNHEY and CDR2 is SVGEGT in the germline V gene. In the authors' workflow: Estimation of nucleated cell counts relied on the amplification of reference gene primers. Measured with immunoSEQ multiplex PCR; TCRdb has only the in-frame clones, and not every one. V, J and clone size reflect that table, while D and trimming were determined from the DNA. In the table there are more than 250,000 clones, about 92% of which are singletons.

J is TRBJ2-7 and V is TRBV6-2 or TRBV6-3, with TRBD2 identical over 9 bases. The receptor was isolated from a woman in her thirties who had recovered from COVID-19. The sample taken for sequencing was PBMCs or T cells enriched from blood (not recorded which). The CDR3 loop reads CASSSTSIRLADTYEQYF. The CDR3 region has the DNA TGTGCCAGCAGTTCCACTTCCATCCGACTAGCGGACACCTACGAGCAGTACTTC.